These 22 T cell receptor beta chains were sequenced from one sample in a study of cytomegalovirus exposure and HLA in healthy donors. A multiplex PCR was run with 60 Vbeta primers and 13 Jbeta primers. Using immunoSEQ multiplex PCR, the repertoire was profiled, and TCRdb retains in-frame clones only, with some absent. The sample has some 160,000 clones; nearly 85% are singletons. Sample: PBMCs. The receptors were gathered from a male donor in good health and CMV-seronegative.

The rearrangement links TRBV6-1 to TRBJ2-6, with D possibly being TRBD1 (6 bases). Germline V gives CDR1 MNHNS, CDR2 SASEGT. This CDR3 has 18 amino acids. V lost 4 bases to trimming and J lost 1 base, with 17 bases between them. This chain's CDR3 is CASSGLQGQHSGANVLTF. For the CDR3, the DNA is TGTGCCAGCAGTGGACTACAGGGTCAACATTCTGGGGCCAACGTCCTGACTTTC.

The chain uses TRBV5-5 and TRBJ1-2; the D gene is possibly TRBD1 (6 bases). The CDR3 contains 13 residues. V was shortened by 3 bases and J by 8 bases, with 14 bases between the two germline ends. CDR1 is SGHKS and CDR2 is YYEKEE in the germline V gene (reference sequence). The CDR3 DNA is TGTGCCAGCAGCTCTTACAGGGACCGAGGCTACACCTTC. Protein sequence: CASSSYRDRGYTF.

This clone is a singleton in its sample. V is TRBV7-6 and J is TRBJ2-1; weak D call: TRBD1 (6 bases). V lost 6 bases to trimming and J lost 10 bases, with 22 bases between them. Germline CDR1 SGHVS, CDR2 FNYEAQ. CDR3 length: 15 amino acids. In DNA, the CDR3 is TGTGCCAGCAGGCAAACCAGCGCAGGGGTCGGAGAGCAGTTCTTC. Amino acids: CASRQTSAGVGEQFF.

The V and J genes are TRBV11-2 and TRBJ2-1, with 7 positions matching TRBD2. V gave up 5 bases and J gave up 0 bases; unmatched junction bases: 10. The CDR3 totals 17 residues. Germline CDR1 is SGHAT and CDR2 is FQNNGV. This CDR3 is CASSLRTSWGSYNEQFF. The CDR3 DNA reads TGTGCCAGCAGCCTACGGACTAGTTGGGGCTCCTACAATGAGCAGTTCTTC. The complete variable domain, with remaining parts taken from reference TRBV11-2 and TRBJ2-1, reads EAGVAQSPRYKIIEKRQSVAFWCNPISGHATLYWYQQILGQGPKLLIQFQNNGVVDDSQLPKDRFSAERLKGVDSTLKIQPAKLEDSAVYLCASSLRTSWGSYNEQFFGPGTRLTVL.

This clone came up once. The rearrangement joins TRBV5-5 to TRBJ2-5; tentatively, D is TRBD2 (5 bases). This CDR3 contains 14 residues. Trimming took off 0 bases at V and 5 bases at J, with 11 bases between the two ends. Germline V lookup: CDR1 SGHKS, CDR2 YYEKEE (reference sequence). CDR3 coding DNA: TGTGCCAGCAGCTTGGCCGGGGTGGGTGAGACCCAGTACTTC. It encodes CASSLAGVGETQYF.

V and J are TRBV14 and TRBJ2-2; 8 positions agree with TRBD1. The germline V gene encodes CDR1 SGHDN and CDR2 FVKESK. After removal of 4 bases from V and 6 bases from J, the junction contained 1 base not matched to a gene. The CDR3 is made up of 13 amino acids. CDR3 sequence reads: CASSLQGAGELFF. CDR3 coding DNA: TGTGCCAGCAGCCTACAGGGGGCCGGGGAGCTGTTTTTT. Drawing the rest from reference TRBV14 and TRBJ2-2, the complete variable domain is EAGVTQFPSHSVIEKGQTVTLRCDPISGHDNLYWYRRVMGKEIKFLLHFVKESKQDESGMPNNRFLAERTGGTYSTLKVQPAELEDSGVYFCASSLQGAGELFFGEGSRLTVL.

The chain's CDR3 is CASSPFLRNTQYF. CDR3 DNA sequence: TGTGCCAGCAGCCCCTTCCTAAGAAATACGCAGTATTTT. The chain recombines TRBV7-2 with TRBJ2-3; no clear D gene. Trimming took 5 bases from V and 7 from J, leaving 13 bases between them. CDR1 and CDR2 from the germline V gene are SGHTA and FQGNSA. The CDR3 loop spans 13 amino acids.

This rearrangement joins TRBV6-5 to TRBJ2-7, with TRBD1 matching 8 bases. V shed 1 base, J shed 2 bases, and the junction held 7 bases outside the gene matches. The CDR3 consists of 16 residues. Germline V gene lookup returns CDR1 MNHEY and CDR2 SVGAGI. CDR3 in DNA: TGTGCCAGCAGTTACTACTCCGACAGGGGCACCTACGAGCAGTACTTC. Its protein is CASSYYSDRGTYEQYF.

This clone was seen a single time. The chain joins TRBV4-3 to TRBJ2-3; TRBD2 is a possible D gene (7 bases). V lost 0 bases and J 5 bases, leaving 15 bases between the germline ends. In germline, CDR1 is LGHNA, CDR2 YSLEER. The CDR3 has 16 residues. As DNA, the CDR3 is TGCGCCAGCAGCCAAGAGAGGGGGGAGGGACGAGATACGCAGTATTTT. This translates into CASSQERGEGRDTQYF.

The chain carries TRBV7-9 and TRBJ2-7; 7 bases are shared with TRBD1. Germline assignment: CDR1 SEHNR and CDR2 FQNEAQ (reference sequence). V lost 5 bases, J lost 1 base, and 11 bases stayed unmatched. This CDR3 has 16 amino acids. This CDR3 is CASSNTRQGKSYEQYF. The CDR3 coding sequence is TGTGCCAGCAGCAATACACGACAGGGAAAATCCTACGAGCAGTACTTC. Variable domain in full (rest from reference TRBV7-9 and TRBJ2-7): DTGVSQNPRHKITKRGQNVTFRCDPISEHNRLYWYRQTLGQGPEFLTYFQNEAQLEKSRLLSDRFSAERPKGSFSTLEIQRTEQGDSAMYLCASSNTRQGKSYEQYFGPGTRLTVT.

CDR3 DNA: TGTGCCAGCAGTCTAGCGGGGAGCACAGATACGCAGTATTTT. This gives the protein CASSLAGSTDTQYF. The chain carries TRBV6-6 and TRBJ2-3; 9 bases fit TRBD2. J gave up 0 bases and V 5 bases, and 0 bases lay outside the gene matches. The CDR3 is made up of 14 amino acids. CDR1 and CDR2 (germline): MNHNY, SVGAGI (reference sequence).

The chain carries TRBV6-5 and TRBJ2-1, with D uncertain. Germline assignment: CDR1 MNHEY and CDR2 SVGAGI. V shed 0 bases and J shed 6 bases, with 9 bases lying between them. This CDR3 has 14 amino acids. The CDR3 DNA reads TGTGCCAGCAGTTACTCGTGGCGGCCCAATGAGCAGTTCTTC. It translates to CASSYSWRPNEQFF.

This clone occurred once. The CDR3, as DNA: TGTGCCAGCAGCCGGACTAGCGGGAACTACAATGAGCAGTTCTTC. This codes for CASSRTSGNYNEQFF. The V call is TRBV9, the J call TRBJ2-1; 12 nucleotides match TRBD2. The V gene end was trimmed by 4 bases and the J gene end by 3 bases; junction bases not matched to a gene: 2. This CDR3 is 15 amino acids long. Germline V gene sequence: CDR1 SGDLS, CDR2 YYNGEE.

This rearrangement joins TRBV6-5 to TRBJ2-7, with D possibly TRBD1 on 6 matching bases. Germline V CDR1 and CDR2: MNHEY, SVGAGI. This CDR3 region has 13 residues. V dropped 4 bases and J dropped 5 bases, with 12 bases sitting between them. The CDR3 bases are TGTGCCAGCAGTTTCACCAGGGGTAACGAGCAGTACTTC. This gives the protein CASSFTRGNEQYF.

The J gene is TRBJ1-2, the V gene TRBV7-2; TRBD1 aligns across 12 bases. The trim removed 5 bases at V and 8 bases at J, leaving 9 bases unmatched. Germline V gene sequence: CDR1 SGHTA, CDR2 FQGNSA. The CDR3 is made up of 15 amino acids. The CDR3 nucleotides read TGTGCCAGCAGCACCCAAGGGACAGGGGGCGACGGCTACACCTTC. Translation gives CASSTQGTGGDGYTF.

The rearrangement links TRBV7-9 to TRBJ2-5; 10 nucleotides match TRBD1. Losses at the gene ends were 5 bases for V and 3 bases for J; bases not matched to a gene: 12. CDR1 SEHNR and CDR2 FQNEAQ come from the germline V gene (reference sequence). The CDR3 is made up of 17 amino acids. The CDR3 region has the DNA TGTGCCAGCAGCCCGGGCTTGACAGGGGGCCGGGAAGAGACCCAGTACTTC. The encoded protein is CASSPGLTGGREETQYF.

The V and J genes are TRBV5-1 and TRBJ2-5, with TRBD1 identical over 7 bases. The V segment lost 5 bases and the J segment 4 bases; nucleotides outside the gene matches: 8. From germline, CDR1 is SGHRS and CDR2 YFSETQ. The CDR3 is 14 amino acids. CDR3 amino acids: CASRIQGRPETQYF. CDR3 sequence (DNA): TGCGCCAGCAGAATACAGGGGCGCCCAGAGACCCAGTACTTC.

This chain's CDR3 is CASSLDPQGETQYF. The CDR3 nucleotides are TGTGCCAGCAGCTTGGACCCGCAGGGAGAGACCCAGTACTTC. The V call is TRBV5-4, the J call TRBJ2-5; tentative D call: TRBD1 (5 bases). The CDR3 has 14 amino acids. V lost 0 bases and J lost 4, with 10 bases in between. Per germline, CDR1 SGHNT and CDR2 YYREEE (reference sequence).

This chain links TRBV5-4 with TRBJ2-7; 7 bases map to TRBD2. Germline CDR1 reads SGHNT; CDR2 reads YYREEE (reference sequence). With V trimmed by 0 bases and J by 4 bases, 4 bases remained unmatched. There are 14 residues in the CDR3. Here the CDR3 reads CASSLGSGSYEQYF. Written as DNA, the CDR3 is TGTGCCAGCAGCTTGGGTAGCGGGTCATACGAGCAGTACTTC.

The genes are TRBV5-6 and TRBJ1-1; D is uncertain. With 7 bases removed from V and 1 base from J, the gap between germline ends came to 14 bases. This CDR3 is built from 14 residues. The germline gives CDR1 SGHDT, CDR2 YYEEEE. The CDR3 reads CASALERENTEAFF. CDR3 in DNA: TGTGCCAGCGCACTAGAAAGGGAGAACACTGAAGCTTTCTTT. Full variable domain (rest looked up from reference TRBV5-6 and TRBJ1-1): DAGVTQSPTHLIKTRGQQVTLRCSPKSGHDTVSWYQQALGQGPQFIFQYYEEEERQRGNFPDRFSGHQFPNYSSELNVNALLLGDSALYLCASALERENTEAFFGQGTRLTVV.

The chain recombines TRBV7-8 with TRBJ2-3, with a weak D call TRBD1 (5 bases). The length of the CDR3 is 14 residues. Germline V lookup: CDR1 SGHVS, CDR2 FQNEAQ. The germline V and J ends were trimmed by 10 bases and 2 bases, with 16 bases remaining between them. CDR3 DNA sequence: TGTGCCACCAATCCCGACAGAAACACAGATACGCAGTATTTT. The encoded protein is CATNPDRNTDTQYF.

The chain employs TRBV29-1 and TRBJ2-5; 7 bases agree with TRBD2. Trimming removed 6 bases from V and 5 bases from J; junction bases left unmatched: 9. This CDR3 is 13 amino acids long. Germline values: CDR1 SQVTM, CDR2 ANQGSEA. CDR3 in amino acids: CSVIASGGETQYF. The CDR3 DNA reads TGCAGCGTAATAGCTAGCGGTGGGGAGACCCAGTACTTC. The full variable domain, completed using reference TRBV29-1 and TRBJ2-5, is SAVISQKPSRDICQRGTSLTIQCQVDSQVTMMFWYRQQPGQSLTLIATANQGSEATYESGFVIDKFPISRPNLTFSTLTVSNMSPEDSSIYLCSVIASGGETQYFGPGTRLLVL.